Below, 7 T cell receptor beta chains from the same sample are listed, as sequenced in a study of vaccination and CD4 T cells after COVID-19 (dated by TCRdb to 2022 to 2024). The protocol used for the library was PCR. The run used an Illumina iSeq 100. At the Johns Hopkins FTIC core, DNA from the cultured CD4+ T cells underwent TCR sequencing with the Oncomine TCR Beta short-read assay. Starting from the raw public reads, TCRdb applied fastp trimming at Q25, assembled clones with MiXCR and retained in-frame beta chains. Under each unique CDR3 protein, matching rows form one entry showing the most common genes and DNA. The sample contains fewer than 15,000 distinct CDR3 sequences, 65% to 80% of them found a single time. The ten largest clonotypes hold roughly 16% of the sample. The treatment or condition label here, explained by the study, means: approximately 9-day PBMC culture with coronavirus spike peptide pools or control peptides (ViraFEST assay).

Their cognate antigens are unknown. Sequenced input: CD4+ T cells from blood, cultured in vitro. These receptors were obtained from a human donor who had recovered from COVID-19.

This clonotype turned up a few times. The rearrangement joins TRBV15 to TRBJ1-1, with D possibly matching TRBD1 (6 bases). The CDR3 totals 18 residues. Germline assignment: CDR1 LNHNV and CDR2 YYDKDF (reference sequence). V dropped 0 bases and J dropped 3 bases, with 20 bases sitting between them. The CDR3 DNA reads TGTGCCACCAGCAGAGATAACCCTCTTCGGGAGGGGGACACTGAAGCTTTCTTT. As protein: CATSRDNPLREGDTEAFF.

The chain links TRBV7-2 to TRBJ1-2; tentative D call: TRBD1 (6 bases). V was trimmed by 1 base and J by 9 bases, leaving 12 bases between them. This CDR3 contains 13 residues. Germline V CDR1 and CDR2: SGHTA, FQGNSA. The CDR3 sequence is CASSLDYRASYTF. CDR3 DNA: TGTGCCAGCAGCTTAGACTACAGGGCGAGCTACACCTTC.

This chain links TRBV6-1 with TRBJ1-2; perhaps TRBD1 as D (6 bases). Per germline, CDR1 MNHNS and CDR2 SASEGT. There are 13 residues in the CDR3. V was shortened by 5 bases and J by 0 bases, with 7 bases between the two germline ends. The CDR3 is CASSRTANYGYTF. DNA of the CDR3: TGTGCCAGCAGTAGGACAGCTAACTATGGCTACACCTTC.

The J gene is TRBJ1-6, the V gene TRBV27; possible D gene TRBD1, 6 bases. There are 15 residues in the CDR3. Germline V gives CDR1 MNHEY, CDR2 SMNVEV (reference sequence). V lost 4 bases to trimming and J lost 6 bases, with 13 bases between them. This chain's CDR3 is CASSSGAGTNSPLHF. In DNA, the CDR3 is TGTGCCAGCAGTTCGGGGGCGGGGACTAATTCACCCCTCCACTTT.

This clonotype occurred a few times. The chain carries TRBV28 and TRBJ1-1; D gene uncertain. The CDR3 has 12 residues. V shed 7 bases and J shed 0 bases, with 6 bases lying between them. Germline CDR1 is MDHEN and CDR2 is SYDVKM. This chain's CDR3 is CASNLLNTEAFF. As DNA, the CDR3 is TGTGCCAGCAATCTACTGAACACTGAAGCTTTCTTT.

V is TRBV10-1 and J is TRBJ2-1, with D perhaps matching TRBD2 (6 bases). CDR3 length: 16 residues. Germline values: CDR1 WNHNN, CDR2 SYGVQD (reference sequence). V was clipped by 3 bases and J by 9 bases, with 21 bases between them. The CDR3 sequence: CASSEGPDGSYAEQFF. The CDR3 nucleotides read TGCGCCAGCAGTGAAGGCCCCGACGGGAGTTACGCTGAGCAGTTCTTC.

The chain couples TRBV20-1 to TRBJ2-2; D is possibly TRBD2 (5 bases). This CDR3 spans 13 amino acids. In germline, CDR1 is DFQATT, CDR2 SNEGSKA (reference sequence). The CDR3 nucleotides are TGCGGAGGTTCTATGGGGAACACCGGGGAGCTGTTTTTT. It yields the protein CGGSMGNTGELFF.